A single sample is the source of the 5 T cell receptor beta chains below, sequenced in a study of cytomegalovirus exposure and HLA in healthy donors listed by TCRdb under 2017. The library was built by means of the immunoSEQ multiplex PCR assay. For the multiplex PCR, a mixture combining 60 forward primers for TCR Vbeta segments and 13 reverse primers for TCR Jbeta segments was used. The source is immuneACCESS, and TCRdb retained only in-frame sequences with V and J called. Part of the clones is not carried over; for the studies checked, unresolved V genes explain less than half of this, and the remainder is unexplained. The sample has 50,000 to 75,000 clones on record, about 77% of them singletons. The ten largest clones represent roughly 6.4% of the sample. Sequenced material: PBMCs. These receptors were obtained from a man between 25 and 39 years old in good health and CMV-seropositive.

The rearrangement links TRBV5-4 to TRBJ1-3; D gene ambiguous. The CDR3 is 16 amino acids. The germline CDR1 and CDR2 sequences are SGHNT and YYREEE (reference sequence). Trimming pared 4 bases from V and 0 bases from J, leaving 14 bases between. The CDR3 is CASSQAGSHSGNTIYF. CDR3 DNA sequence: TGTGCCAGCAGCCAGGCCGGCAGCCACTCTGGAAACACCATATATTTT.

V and J are TRBV28 and TRBJ2-3; 7 positions match TRBD2. Per the germline V gene, CDR1 is MDHEN and CDR2 is SYDVKM. After removal of 2 bases from V and 1 base from J, the junction contained 0 bases not matched to a gene. The CDR3 has 14 residues. For the CDR3, the DNA is TGTGCCAGCAGTTTACGGGGGGGCACAGATACGCAGTATTTT. Its protein product is CASSLRGGTDTQYF. The whole variable domain, remainder taken from reference TRBV28 and TRBJ2-3, is DVKVTQSSRYLVKRTGEKVFLECVQDMDHENMFWYRQDPGLGLRLIYFSYDVKMKEKGDIPEGYSVSREKKERFSLILESASTNQTSMYLCASSLRGGTDTQYFGPGTRLTVL.

V gene TRBV7-3 combines with J gene TRBJ2-3; D remains unclear. This CDR3 spans 14 amino acids. V dropped 2 bases and J dropped 6 bases, with 12 bases sitting between them. Per germline, CDR1 SGHTA and CDR2 FQGTGA. The CDR3 protein is CASSLVRESDTQYF. CDR3 nucleotides: TGTGCCAGCAGCTTAGTCCGCGAGAGTGATACGCAGTATTTT.

J is TRBJ1-2 and V is TRBV7-3, with D unresolved. The CDR3 loop spans 14 amino acids. The V gene's germline CDR1 is SGHTA and CDR2 FQGTGA. The V end lost 5 bases, the J end lost 7 bases, and 17 bases lay between the germline ends. The CDR3 nucleotides are TGTGCCAGCAGCCCCCAAGGTCCTCGAGGTGGCTACACCTTC. Residues: CASSPQGPRGGYTF. The full variable domain, with the rest looked up from reference TRBV7-3 and TRBJ1-2, is GAGVSQTPSNKVTEKGKYVELRCDPISGHTALYWYRQSLGQGPEFLIYFQGTGAADDSGLPNDRFFAVRPEGSVSTLKIQRTERGDSAVYLCASSPQGPRGGYTFGSGTRLTVV.

CDR3 bases: TGTGCCAGCAGTCCCGGGACAGGGGGGCTCACTGAAGCTTTCTTT. This encodes CASSPGTGGLTEAFF. J is TRBJ1-1 and V is TRBV28, with 11 bases matching TRBD1. V lost 5 bases, J lost 4 bases, and 6 bases stayed unmatched. Germline V gene data show CDR1 as MDHEN and CDR2 as SYDVKM. CDR3 length: 15 residues. Full variable domain (missing parts from reference TRBV28 and TRBJ1-1): DVKVTQSSRYLVKRTGEKVFLECVQDMDHENMFWYRQDPGLGLRLIYFSYDVKMKEKGDIPEGYSVSREKKERFSLILESASTNQTSMYLCASSPGTGGLTEAFFGQGTRLTVV.